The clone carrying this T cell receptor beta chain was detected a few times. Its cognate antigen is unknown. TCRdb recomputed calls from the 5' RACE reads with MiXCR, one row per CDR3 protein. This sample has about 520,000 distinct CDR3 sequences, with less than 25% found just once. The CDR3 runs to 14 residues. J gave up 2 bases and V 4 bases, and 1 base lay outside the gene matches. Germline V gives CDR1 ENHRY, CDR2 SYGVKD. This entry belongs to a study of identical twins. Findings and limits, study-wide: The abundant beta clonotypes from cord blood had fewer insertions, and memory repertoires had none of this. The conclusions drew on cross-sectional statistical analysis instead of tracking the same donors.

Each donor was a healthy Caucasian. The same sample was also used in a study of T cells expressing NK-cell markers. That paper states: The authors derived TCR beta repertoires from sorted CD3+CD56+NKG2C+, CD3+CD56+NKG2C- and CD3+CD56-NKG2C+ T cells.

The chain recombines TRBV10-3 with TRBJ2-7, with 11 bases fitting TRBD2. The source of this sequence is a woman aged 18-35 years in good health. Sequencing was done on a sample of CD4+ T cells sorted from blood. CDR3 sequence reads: CAISGSGRAYEQYF. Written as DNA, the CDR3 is TGTGCCATCAGTGGTAGCGGGAGGGCCTACGAGCAGTACTTC.